The present T cell receptor beta chain was sequenced within a study of blood T cells in healthy people across ages. Study findings and constraints: A roughly linear age-dependent decrease characterized TCR beta diversity per million T cells. The percentage of naive T cells correlated strongly with TCR beta diversity.

This clonotype appeared a few times. Antigen specificity is unknown. The second PCR ran about 6 to 12 cycles with a sample-barcoded 5' primer and J-beta primers. With 12 random nucleotides, a template-switch adaptor tagged each individual cDNA molecule. One entry per CDR3 protein results from TCRdb running MiXCR on the 5' RACE reads. The table shows some 690,000 distinct CDR3 sequences, with around a fifth occurring only once. The clonotype originates from a man in his 70s in good health. Source material: blood.

CDR3 amino acids: CSVITWANTGELFF. CDR3 sequence (DNA): TGCAGTGTGATCACCTGGGCGAACACCGGGGAGCTGTTTTTT. This chain connects TRBV29-1 to TRBJ2-2; no definite D call. This CDR3 comprises 14 residues. Germline CDR1 and CDR2: SQVTM and ANQGSEA.